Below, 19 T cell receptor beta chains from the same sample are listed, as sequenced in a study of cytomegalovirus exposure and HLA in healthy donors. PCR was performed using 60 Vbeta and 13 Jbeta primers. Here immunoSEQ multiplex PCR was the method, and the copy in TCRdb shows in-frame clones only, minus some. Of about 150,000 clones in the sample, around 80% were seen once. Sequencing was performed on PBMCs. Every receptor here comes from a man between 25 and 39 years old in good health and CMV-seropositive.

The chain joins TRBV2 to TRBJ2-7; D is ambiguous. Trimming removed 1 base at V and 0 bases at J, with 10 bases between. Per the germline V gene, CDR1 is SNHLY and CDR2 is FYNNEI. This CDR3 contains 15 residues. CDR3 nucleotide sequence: TGTGCCAGCAGTGAAGGGCAGGCGAGCTCCTACGAGCAGTACTTC. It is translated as CASSEGQASSYEQYF.

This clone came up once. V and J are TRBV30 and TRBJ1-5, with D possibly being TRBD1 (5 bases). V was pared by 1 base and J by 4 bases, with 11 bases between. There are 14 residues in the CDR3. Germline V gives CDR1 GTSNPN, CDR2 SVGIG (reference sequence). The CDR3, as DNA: TGTGCCTGGAGTGGGGGCGAGTATAATCAGCCCCAGCATTTT. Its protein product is CAWSGGEYNQPQHF.

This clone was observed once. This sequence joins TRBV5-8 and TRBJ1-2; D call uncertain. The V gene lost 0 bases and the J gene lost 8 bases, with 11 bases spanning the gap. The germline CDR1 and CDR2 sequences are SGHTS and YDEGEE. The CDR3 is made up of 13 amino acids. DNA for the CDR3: TGTGCCAGCAGCTTGGATTCAGGAAACGGCTACACCTTC. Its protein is CASSLDSGNGYTF.

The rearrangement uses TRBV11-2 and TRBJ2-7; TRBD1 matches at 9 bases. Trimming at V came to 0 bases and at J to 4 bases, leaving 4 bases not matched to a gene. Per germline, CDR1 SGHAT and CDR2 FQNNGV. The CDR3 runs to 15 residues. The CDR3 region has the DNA TGTGCCAGCAGCTTAGAATATGGACAGGGGTACGAGCAGTACTTC. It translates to CASSLEYGQGYEQYF.

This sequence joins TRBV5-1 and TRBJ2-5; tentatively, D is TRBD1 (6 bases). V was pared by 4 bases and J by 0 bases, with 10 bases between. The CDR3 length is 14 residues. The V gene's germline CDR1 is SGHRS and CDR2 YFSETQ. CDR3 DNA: TGCGCCAGCAGCCCCGGACAGTACCAAGAGACCCAGTACTTC. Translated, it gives CASSPGQYQETQYF.

CDR3 DNA: TGTGCCAGCAGGAGGACTAGCGTGGGGCGGGGCACAGATACGCAGTATTTT. Its protein product is CASRRTSVGRGTDTQYF. This chain links TRBV2 with TRBJ2-3; 9 bases are shared with TRBD2. The V segment lost 6 bases and the J segment 1 base; nucleotides outside the gene matches: 11. CDR1 SNHLY and CDR2 FYNNEI come from the germline V gene. The CDR3 spans 17 residues. Complete variable domain (other parts from reference TRBV2 and TRBJ2-3): EPEVTQTPSHQVTQMGQEVILRCVPISNHLYFYWYRQILGQKVEFLVSFYNNEISEKSEIFDDQFSVERPDGSNFTLKIRSTKLEDSAMYFCASRRTSVGRGTDTQYFGPGTRLTVL.

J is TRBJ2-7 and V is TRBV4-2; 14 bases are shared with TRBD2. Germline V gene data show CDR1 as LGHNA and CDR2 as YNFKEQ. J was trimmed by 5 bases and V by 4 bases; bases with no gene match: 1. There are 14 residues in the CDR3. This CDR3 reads CASSPGLAGDEQYF. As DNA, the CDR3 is TGTGCCAGCAGCCCGGGACTAGCGGGAGACGAGCAGTACTTC.

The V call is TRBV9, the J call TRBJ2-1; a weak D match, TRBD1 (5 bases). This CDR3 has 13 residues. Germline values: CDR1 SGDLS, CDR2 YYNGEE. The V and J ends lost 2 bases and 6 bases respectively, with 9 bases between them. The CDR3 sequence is CASSVNQGNEQFF. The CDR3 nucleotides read TGTGCCAGCAGCGTGAACCAGGGCAATGAGCAGTTCTTC.

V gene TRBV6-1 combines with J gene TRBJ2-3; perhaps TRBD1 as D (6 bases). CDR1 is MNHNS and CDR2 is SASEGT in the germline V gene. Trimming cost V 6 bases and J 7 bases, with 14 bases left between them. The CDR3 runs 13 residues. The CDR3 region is CASSDRNTNTQYF. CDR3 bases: TGTGCCAGCAGCGACAGGAATACGAATACGCAGTATTTT.

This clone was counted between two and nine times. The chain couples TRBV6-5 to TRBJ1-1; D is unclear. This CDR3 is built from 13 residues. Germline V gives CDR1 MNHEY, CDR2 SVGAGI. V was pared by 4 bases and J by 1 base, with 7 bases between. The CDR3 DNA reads TGTGCCAGCAGTTGGCGGAGGAACACTGAAGCTTTCTTT. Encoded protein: CASSWRRNTEAFF.

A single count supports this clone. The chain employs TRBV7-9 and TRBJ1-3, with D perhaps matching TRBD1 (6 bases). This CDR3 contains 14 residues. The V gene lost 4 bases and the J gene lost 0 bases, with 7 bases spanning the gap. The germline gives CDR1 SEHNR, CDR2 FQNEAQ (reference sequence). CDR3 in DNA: TGTGCCAGCAGCTCAGGGGTCTCTGGAAACACCATATATTTT. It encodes CASSSGVSGNTIYF.

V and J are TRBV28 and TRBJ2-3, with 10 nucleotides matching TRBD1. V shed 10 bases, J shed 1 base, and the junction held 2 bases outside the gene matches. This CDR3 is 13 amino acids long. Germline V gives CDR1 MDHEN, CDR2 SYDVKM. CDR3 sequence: CATGTGGTDTQYF. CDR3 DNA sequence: TGTGCCACCGGGACAGGGGGCACAGATACGCAGTATTTT.

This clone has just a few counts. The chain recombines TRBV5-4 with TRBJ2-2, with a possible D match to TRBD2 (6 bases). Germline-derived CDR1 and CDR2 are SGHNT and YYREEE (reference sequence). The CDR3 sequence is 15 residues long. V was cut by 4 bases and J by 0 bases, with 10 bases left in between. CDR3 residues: CASSQRRANTGELFF. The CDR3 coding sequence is TGTGCCAGCAGCCAACGGAGGGCGAACACCGGGGAGCTGTTTTTT. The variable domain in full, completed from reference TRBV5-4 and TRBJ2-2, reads ETGVTQSPTHLIKTRGQQVTLRCSSQSGHNTVSWYQQALGQGPQFIFQYYREEENGRGNFPPRFSGLQFPNYSSELNVNALELDDSALYLCASSQRRANTGELFFGEGSRLTVL.

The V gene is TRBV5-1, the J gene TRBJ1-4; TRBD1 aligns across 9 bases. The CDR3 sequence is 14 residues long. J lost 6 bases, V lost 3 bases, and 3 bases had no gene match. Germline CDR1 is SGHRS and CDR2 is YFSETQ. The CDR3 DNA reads TGCGCCAGCAGCTGGGGGGACAGGGATGAAAAACTGTTTTTT. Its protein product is CASSWGDRDEKLFF.

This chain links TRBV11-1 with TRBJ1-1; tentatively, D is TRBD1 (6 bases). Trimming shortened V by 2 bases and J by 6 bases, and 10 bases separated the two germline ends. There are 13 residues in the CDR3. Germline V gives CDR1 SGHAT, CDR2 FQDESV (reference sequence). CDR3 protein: CASSLPGAAEAFF. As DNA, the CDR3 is TGTGCCAGCAGCTTACCAGGGGCTGCTGAAGCTTTCTTT.

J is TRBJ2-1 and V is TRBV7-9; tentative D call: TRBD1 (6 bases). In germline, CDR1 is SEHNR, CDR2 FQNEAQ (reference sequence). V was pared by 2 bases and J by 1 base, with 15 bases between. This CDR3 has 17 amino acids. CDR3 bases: TGTGCCAGCAGCTTACGGGGCAGGGGACAATCCTACAATGAGCAGTTCTTC. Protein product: CASSLRGRGQSYNEQFF.

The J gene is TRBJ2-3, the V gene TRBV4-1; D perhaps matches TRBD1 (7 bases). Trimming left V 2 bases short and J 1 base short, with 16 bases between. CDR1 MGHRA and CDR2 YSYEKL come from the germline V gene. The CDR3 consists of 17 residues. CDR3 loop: CASSQSGGLTGTDTQYF. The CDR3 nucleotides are TGCGCCAGCAGCCAATCAGGGGGGTTGACGGGCACAGATACGCAGTATTTT.

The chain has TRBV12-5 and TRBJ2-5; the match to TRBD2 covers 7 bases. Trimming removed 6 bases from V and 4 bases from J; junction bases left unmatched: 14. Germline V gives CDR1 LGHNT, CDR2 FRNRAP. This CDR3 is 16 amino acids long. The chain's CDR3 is CASGGMSAGVGETQYF. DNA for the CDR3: TGTGCTAGTGGCGGGATGAGTGCGGGGGTAGGAGAGACCCAGTACTTC.

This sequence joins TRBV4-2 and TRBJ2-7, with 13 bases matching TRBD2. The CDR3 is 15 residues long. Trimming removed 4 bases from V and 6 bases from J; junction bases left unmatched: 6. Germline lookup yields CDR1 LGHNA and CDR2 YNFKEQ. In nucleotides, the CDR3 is TGTGCCAGCAGCCCGACTAGCGGGAGGTCGTTCGAGCAGTACTTC. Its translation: CASSPTSGRSFEQYF.